The clone carrying this T cell receptor (beta chain) was recorded at least ten times. CDR3 length equals 15 residues. The ends were cut back, 0 bases at V and 0 bases at J, with 4 bases in the middle. Germline CDR1 is SGHRS and CDR2 is YFSETQ. The data are from a study of blood T cell repertoires in COVID-19. Turning to the study itself: Sources were T cells, B-cell-depleted T cells, or PBMCs; the material itself was cDNA or gDNA.

Authors' processing steps: Scientists estimated how many nucleated cells there were by amplifying reference gene primers. Using immunoSEQ multiplex PCR, the repertoire was profiled, and TCRdb retains in-frame clones only, with some absent. V, J and clone size are taken as reported in that table, and D and trimming were inferred from the DNA itself. The sample lists 95,000 to 110,000 clones, 75% to 90% occurring once. The sequencing sample was made of peripheral blood. The TCR comes from a man aged 60 to 69 with acute or convalescent COVID-19. V is TRBV5-1 and J is TRBJ2-6; D unresolved. CDR3 sequence (DNA): TGCGCCAGCAGCTTGGCCAGCTCTGGGGCCAACGTCCTGACTTTC. Translated: CASSLASSGANVLTF.